This T cell receptor (beta chain) appears in the sequencing data of a study of cytomegalovirus exposure and HLA in healthy donors. The PCR ran on 60 Vbeta and 13 Jbeta primers. Method: immunoSEQ multiplex PCR; TCRdb's copy keeps in-frame clones and lacks some. The profile shows 130,000 or so clones, around 77% of them singletons. The CDR3 spans 14 residues. Germline-derived CDR1 and CDR2 are MDHEN and SYDVKM. V shed 1 base and J shed 1 base, with 8 bases lying between them. The receptor's source is a man younger than 40 in good health and CMV-seronegative. Material for sequencing was PBMCs. The V gene is TRBV28, the J gene TRBJ2-7, with D possibly being TRBD2 (6 bases). In nucleotides, the CDR3 is TGTGCCAGCAGTTTATATGCGGGGTCCTACGAGCAGTACTTC. Translating it yields CASSLYAGSYEQYF.